This T cell receptor (beta chain) came from a study of blood T cell repertoires in COVID-19. Study details: The study drew acute and convalescent COVID-19 samples from the United States, Italy and Spain.

Authors' analysis steps: Reference gene primer amplification gave nucleated cell count estimates. Measured with immunoSEQ multiplex PCR; TCRdb has only the in-frame clones, and not every one. The V and J calls and clone size were taken over from that table, and D and trimming were inferred from the DNA. The sample has 250,000 to 350,000 clones, around 87% seen once. Recruits, aged roughly 18 to 89 years, lived in approximately 26 US areas. Germline V gene sequence: CDR1 SGHNT, CDR2 YYREEE (reference sequence). The CDR3 totals 14 residues. Deletions cut 2 bases from V and 1 base from J, with 10 bases between.

This TCR was recovered from a woman aged 30 to 39 who had recovered from COVID-19. Sequencing was carried out using PBMCs or T cells enriched from blood (not recorded which). V is TRBV5-4 and J is TRBJ2-7; TRBD2 is a possible D gene (5 bases). In DNA form, the CDR3 reads TGTGCCAGCAGCTTCAAAGGGAGATCCTACGAGCAGTACTTC. It codes for CASSFKGRSYEQYF.